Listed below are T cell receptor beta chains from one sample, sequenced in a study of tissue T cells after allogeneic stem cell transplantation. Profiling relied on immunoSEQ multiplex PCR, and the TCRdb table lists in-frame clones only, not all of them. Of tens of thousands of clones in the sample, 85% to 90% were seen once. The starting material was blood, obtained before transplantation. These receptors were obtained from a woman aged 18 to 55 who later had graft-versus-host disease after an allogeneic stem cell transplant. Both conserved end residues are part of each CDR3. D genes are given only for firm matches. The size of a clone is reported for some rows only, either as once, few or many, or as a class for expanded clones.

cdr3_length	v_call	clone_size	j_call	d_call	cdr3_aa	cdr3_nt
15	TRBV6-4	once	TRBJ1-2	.	CASTDHQGPPDGYTF	TGTGCCAGCACTGACCACCAGGGCCCACCGGATGGCTACACCTTC
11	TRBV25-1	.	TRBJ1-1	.	CASGRGTEAFF	TGTGCCAGTGGAAGGGGTACCGAAGCTTTCTTT
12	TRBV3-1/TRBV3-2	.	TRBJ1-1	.	CASSHWGDEAFF	TGTGCCAGCAGCCATTGGGGTGATGAAGCTTTCTTT
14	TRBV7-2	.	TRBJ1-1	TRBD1	CASSLRQGNTEAFF	TGTGCCAGCAGCTTACGACAGGGGAACACTGAAGCTTTCTTT
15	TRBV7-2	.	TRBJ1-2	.	CASSVVRVGGHGYTF	TGTGCCAGCAGCGTAGTCAGGGTGGGGGGGCATGGCTACACCTTC
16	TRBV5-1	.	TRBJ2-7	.	CASSLGIAAYSYEQYF	TGCGCCAGCAGCTTGGGGATAGCGGCATACTCCTACGAGCAGTACTTC
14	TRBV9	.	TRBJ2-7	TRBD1	CASSDGTGAYEQYF	TGTGCCAGCAGCGACGGGACAGGGGCCTACGAGCAGTACTTC
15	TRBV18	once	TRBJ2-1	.	CASSPNTGSYNEQFF	TGTGCCAGCTCACCAAACACAGGGTCCTACAATGAGCAGTTCTTC
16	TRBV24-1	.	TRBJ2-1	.	CATSDSGRGTYNEQFF	TGTGCCACCAGTGATTCAGGGCGGGGCACCTACAATGAGCAGTTCTTC
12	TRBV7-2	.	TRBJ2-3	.	CASSLRPDTQYF	TGTGCCAGCAGCTTGCGCCCGGATACGCAGTATTTT
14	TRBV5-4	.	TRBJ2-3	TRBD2	CASSLAGGEDTQYF	TGTGCCAGCAGCTTGGCGGGGGGGGAAGATACGCAGTATTTT
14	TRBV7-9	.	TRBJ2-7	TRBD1	CASTGTGIPYEQYF	TGTGCCAGCACCGGGACAGGGATCCCCTACGAGCAGTACTTC
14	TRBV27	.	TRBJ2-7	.	CASSFTGSSYEQYF	TGTGCCAGCAGTTTTACGGGGAGCTCCTACGAGCAGTACTTC
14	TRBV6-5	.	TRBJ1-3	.	CASTYDRSGNTIYF	TGTGCCAGCACATACGACAGGTCCGGAAACACCATATATTTT
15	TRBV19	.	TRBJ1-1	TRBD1	CASSIRTGVLAEAFF	TGTGCCAGTAGTATCCGGACAGGGGTTTTGGCTGAAGCTTTCTTT
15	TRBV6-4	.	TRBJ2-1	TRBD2	CASSQAGGAYNEQFF	TGTGCCAGCAGTCAAGCGGGAGGGGCCTACAATGAGCAGTTCTTC
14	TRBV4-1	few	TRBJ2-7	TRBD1	CASSQGDRAREQYF	TGCGCCAGCAGCCAAGGGGACAGGGCGCGAGAGCAGTACTTC
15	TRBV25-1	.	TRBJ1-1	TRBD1	CASNRDRVPLIEAFF	TGTGCCAGCAACCGGGACAGGGTTCCCCTAATTGAAGCTTTCTTT
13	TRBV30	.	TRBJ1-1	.	CAWSVGEGTEAFF	TGTGCCTGGAGTGTAGGCGAGGGCACTGAAGCTTTCTTT
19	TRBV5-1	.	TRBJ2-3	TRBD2	CASSLGGLAGGPGTDTQYF	TGCGCCAGCAGCTTGGGCGGACTAGCGGGAGGGCCCGGCACAGATACGCAGTATTTT
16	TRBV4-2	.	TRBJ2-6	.	CASSQGSGSGANVLTF	TGTGCCAGCAGCCAAGGGAGCGGCTCTGGGGCCAACGTCCTGACTTTC
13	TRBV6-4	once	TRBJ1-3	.	CASGAGAGNTIYF	TGTGCCAGCGGGGCAGGGGCGGGAAACACCATATATTTT
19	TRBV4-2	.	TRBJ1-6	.	CASSPAGVSGRSASSPLHF	TGTGCCAGCAGCCCCGCCGGGGTTTCTGGGCGCTCGGCTAGTTCACCCCTCCACTTT
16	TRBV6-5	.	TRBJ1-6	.	CASSYLTNFRNSPLHF	TGTGCCAGCAGTTACCTTACAAATTTCCGGAATTCACCCCTCCACTTT
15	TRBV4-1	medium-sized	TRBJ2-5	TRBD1	CASSQEGQGRETQYF	TGCGCCAGCAGCCAAGAAGGACAGGGGCGAGAGACCCAGTACTTC
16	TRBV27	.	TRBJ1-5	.	CASSLGGAYSNQPQHF	TGTGCCAGCAGTTTGGGGGGAGCATATAGCAATCAGCCCCAGCATTTT
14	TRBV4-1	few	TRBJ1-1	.	CASSQPNRGPEAFF	TGCGCCAGCAGCCAACCTAATCGGGGCCCCGAAGCTTTCTTT
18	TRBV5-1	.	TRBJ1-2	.	CASSLEVTGDGFNYGYTF	TGCGCCAGCAGCTTAGAGGTCACCGGGGACGGGTTCAACTATGGCTACACCTTC
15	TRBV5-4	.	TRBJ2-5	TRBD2	CASSLERGSQETQYF	TGTGCCAGCAGCTTGGAGCGGGGGTCACAAGAGACCCAGTACTTC
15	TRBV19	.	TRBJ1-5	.	CASSIELIVGQPQHF	TGTGCCAGTAGTATCGAACTAATAGTTGGGCAGCCCCAGCATTTT
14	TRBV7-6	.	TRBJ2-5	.	CASSLGGDQETQYF	TGTGCCAGCAGCTTAGGAGGGGACCAAGAGACCCAGTACTTC
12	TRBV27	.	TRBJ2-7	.	CASSPRTDEQYF	TGTGCCAGCAGTCCACGGACGGATGAGCAGTACTTC
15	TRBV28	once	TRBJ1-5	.	CASTPVEASNQPQHF	TGTGCCAGCACCCCGGTGGAGGCGAGCAATCAGCCCCAGCATTTT
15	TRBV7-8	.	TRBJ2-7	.	CASSLEPPATYEQYF	TGTGCCAGCAGCTTAGAACCACCCGCCACCTACGAGCAGTACTTC
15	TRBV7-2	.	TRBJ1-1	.	CASSPFGPGNTEAFF	TGTGCCAGCAGCCCCTTCGGGCCCGGGAACACTGAAGCTTTCTTT
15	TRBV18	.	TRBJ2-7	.	CASSPPGLVPYEQYF	TGTGCCAGCTCACCACCTGGGCTAGTTCCCTACGAGCAGTACTTC
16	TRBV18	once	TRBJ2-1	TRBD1	CASSPPKDRVYNEQFF	TGTGCCAGCTCACCACCCAAGGACAGGGTCTACAATGAGCAGTTCTTC
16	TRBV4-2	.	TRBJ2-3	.	CASSLRSGFSTDTQYF	TGTGCCAGCAGCCTCAGGAGTGGGTTTAGCACAGATACGCAGTATTTT
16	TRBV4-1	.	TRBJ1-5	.	CASKARWGDSNQPQHF	TGCGCCAGCAAGGCGCGGTGGGGGGACAGCAATCAGCCCCAGCATTTT
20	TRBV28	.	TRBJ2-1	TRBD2	CASSLAMGTSEKGAYNEQFF	TGTGCCAGCAGTTTGGCCATGGGGACTAGCGAAAAAGGGGCCTACAATGAGCAGTTCTTC
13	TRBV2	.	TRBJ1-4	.	CASSARRNEKLFF	TGTGCCAGCAGTGCCCGCAGAAATGAAAAACTGTTTTTT
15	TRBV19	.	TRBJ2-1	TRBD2	CASSIPSGGYNEQFF	TGTGCCAGTAGTATCCCTAGCGGGGGGTACAATGAGCAGTTCTTC
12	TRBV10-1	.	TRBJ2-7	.	CASGMTSAEQYF	TGCGCCAGTGGGATGACGTCGGCCGAGCAGTACTTC
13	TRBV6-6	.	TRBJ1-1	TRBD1	CASSFPGGTEAFF	TGTGCCAGCAGCTTTCCAGGGGGCACTGAAGCTTTCTTT
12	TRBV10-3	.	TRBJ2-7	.	CAIRDSPYEQYF	TGTGCCATCAGGGACTCTCCCTACGAGCAGTACTTC
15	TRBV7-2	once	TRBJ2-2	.	CASSLARTDTGELFF	TGTGCCAGCAGCTTAGCGCGGACGGACACCGGGGAGCTGTTTTTT
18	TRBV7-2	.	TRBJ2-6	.	CASSLVPGATPGANVLTF	TGTGCCAGCAGCTTAGTGCCGGGGGCGACTCCTGGGGCCAACGTCCTGACTTTC
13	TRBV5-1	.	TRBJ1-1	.	CASSGSDNTEAFF	TGCGCCAGCAGCGGGTCCGACAACACTGAAGCTTTCTTT
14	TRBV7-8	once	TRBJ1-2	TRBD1	CASSPGQGVYGYTF	TGTGCCAGCAGCCCGGGACAGGGGGTGTATGGCTACACCTTC
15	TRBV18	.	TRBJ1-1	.	CASSPQGQQNTEAFF	TGTGCCAGCTCACCACAGGGGCAGCAGAACACTGAAGCTTTCTTT
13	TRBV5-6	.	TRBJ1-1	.	CASRKQGVTEAFF	TGTGCCAGCAGAAAACAGGGAGTCACTGAAGCTTTCTTT
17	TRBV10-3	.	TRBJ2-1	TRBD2	CAISESRASGDHNEQFF	TGTGCCATCAGTGAGTCTAGGGCTAGCGGGGACCACAATGAGCAGTTCTTC
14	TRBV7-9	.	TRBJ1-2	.	CASSLAGKWDGYTF	TGTGCCAGCAGCTTAGCCGGCAAGTGGGATGGCTACACCTTC
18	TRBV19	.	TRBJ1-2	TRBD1	CASSPGQGAYRGRYGYTF	TGTGCCAGTAGTCCCGGACAGGGGGCGTATAGAGGAAGGTATGGCTACACCTTC
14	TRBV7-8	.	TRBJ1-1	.	CASSLLTANTEAFF	TGTGCCAGCAGCTTATTGACAGCGAACACTGAAGCTTTCTTT
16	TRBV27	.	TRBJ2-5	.	CASSLVSGVGGETQYF	TGTGCCAGCAGTTTAGTATCCGGGGTCGGCGGAGAGACCCAGTACTTC
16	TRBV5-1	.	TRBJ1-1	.	CASSLLPGPRNTEAFF	TGCGCCAGCAGCTTGCTGCCGGGACCCAGGAACACTGAAGCTTTCTTT
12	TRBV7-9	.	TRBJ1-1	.	CASTLRQTEAFF	TGTGCCAGCACTCTCCGTCAGACTGAAGCTTTCTTT
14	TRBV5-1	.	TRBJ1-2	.	CASSFEDRIYGYTF	TGCGCCAGCAGCTTTGAAGACAGGATCTATGGCTACACCTTC
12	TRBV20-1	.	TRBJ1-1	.	CSASNDVLGAFF	TGCAGTGCTAGTAACGATGTTTTGGGAGCTTTCTTT